The 8 T cell receptor beta chains listed next were all sequenced from one sample in a study of CD8 T cells in Susac syndrome. RNA, at about 0.45 to 1 ug, was reverse transcribed with random hexamers. TCRdb ran MiXCR on the immunoSEQ multiplex PCR reads and lists one entry per CDR3 protein. Counted here are roughly 150,000 distinct CDR3 sequences, about 95% occurring once; the ten biggest clones make up 0.16%. Sequencing used CD4+ T cells from PBMCs. The origin of the receptors is a human donor with Susac syndrome.

V is TRBV29-1 and J is TRBJ2-7; D is perhaps TRBD1 (6 bases). The CDR3 sequence is 12 residues long. From germline, CDR1 is SQVTM and CDR2 ANQGSEA. V lost 4 bases and J 7 bases, leaving 14 bases between the germline ends. The CDR3 DNA is TGCAGCGTTGGGGCACAGGGTTATGAGCAGTACTTC. Its translation: CSVGAQGYEQYF.

The CDR3 here is CSARDIGRASETQYF. The CDR3 nucleotides read TGCAGTGCTAGAGACATCGGCAGGGCCTCTGAGACCCAGTACTTC. The chain links TRBV20-1 to TRBJ2-5; TRBD1 is a possible D gene (5 bases). Per the germline V gene, CDR1 is DFQATT and CDR2 is SNEGSKA (reference sequence). Trimming left V 0 bases short and J 5 bases short, with 16 bases between. The CDR3 consists of 15 residues.

Here the CDR3 reads CAASPGDEQYF. The CDR3 DNA reads TGTGCCGCCAGTCCGGGGGACGAGCAGTACTTC. The chain carries TRBV25-1 and TRBJ2-7, with D maybe TRBD2 (6 bases). V dropped 11 bases and J dropped 5 bases, with 13 bases sitting between them. There are 11 residues in the CDR3. Per the germline V gene, CDR1 is MGHDK and CDR2 is SYGVNS.

The chain combines TRBV18 with TRBJ1-1; TRBD1 is a possible D gene (5 bases). V lost 8 bases and J lost 5, with 18 bases in between. Germline CDR1 and CDR2: KGHSH and LQKENI. The CDR3 spans 14 residues. CDR3 protein: CASLAGQGGTEAFF. The CDR3 region has the DNA TGTGCCAGCCTCGCGGGGCAGGGAGGTACTGAAGCTTTCTTT.

The rearrangement links TRBV29-1 to TRBJ2-5; no reliable D call. V shed 7 bases and J shed 5 bases, with 20 bases lying between them. The CDR3 covers 14 residues. Germline V lookup: CDR1 SQVTM, CDR2 ANQGSEA. CDR3 sequence reads: CSGRPRSAEETQYF. The DNA of the CDR3 is TGCAGCGGCCGCCCCCGCTCCGCGGAGGAGACCCAGTACTTC.

The chain combines TRBV20-1 with TRBJ2-3; 12 bases agree with TRBD2. The CDR3 loop spans 16 amino acids. The germline CDR1 and CDR2 sequences are DFQATT and SNEGSKA (reference sequence). Trimming removed 5 bases from V and 3 bases from J; junction bases left unmatched: 9. CDR3 sequence reads: CSALASGGARTDTQYF. The CDR3 DNA reads as TGCAGTGCTCTGGCTAGCGGGGGGGCGAGGACAGATACGCAGTATTTT.

V is TRBV20-1 and J is TRBJ2-2; D is possibly TRBD1 (5 bases). This CDR3 contains 15 residues. Germline CDR1 is DFQATT and CDR2 is SNEGSKA (reference sequence). V lost 4 bases to trimming and J lost 4 bases, with 16 bases between them. The DNA of the CDR3 is TGCAGTGCTATAGACCCCGGACACCGCACCGGGGAGCTGTTTTTT. Translated, it gives CSAIDPGHRTGELFF.

This chain joins TRBV29-1 and TRBJ2-1; 8 bases are a match to TRBD1. In germline, CDR1 is SQVTM, CDR2 ANQGSEA. V shed 1 base and J 0 bases; nucleotides not matched to a gene: 2. This CDR3 is built from 15 residues. The CDR3 DNA sequence: TGCAGCGTTGAAGGGACAGGGAACTCCTACAATGAGCAGTTCTTC. This gives the protein CSVEGTGNSYNEQFF.